This T cell receptor beta chain was found in a study of metastatic and nonmetastatic thyroid tumors. TCRdb called clones again from the PCR reads with MiXCR. In the table there are about 15,000 clones, about 35% of which are singletons. From germline, CDR1 is SGHTA and CDR2 FQGTGA. The CDR3 runs 15 residues. Trimming removed 1 base from V and 0 bases from J, with 8 bases in between. All patients were untreated before thyroid surgery. This clone was seen ten or more times. The sequence came from a male donor with papillary thyroid cancer or a benign thyroid nodule (not recorded which). Some clones in this sample may be carry-over from other donors' samples. Sequenced sample: tumor tissue. The chain recombines TRBV7-3 with TRBJ2-3; D is ambiguous. This CDR3 is CASSLSLISTDTQYF. DNA of the CDR3: TGTGCCAGCAGCTTAAGTCTGATTAGCACAGATACGCAGTATTTT.